This TCR beta chain was found in a study of technical replicates of blood from a few donors. TCRdb's copy holds only in-frame clones and misses some; the assay was immunoSEQ multiplex PCR. This table holds 75,000 to 95,000 clones, 90% to 97% found once. V gave up 0 bases and J gave up 5 bases, with 13 bases separating them. Germline V lookup: CDR1 LNHNV, CDR2 YYDKDF (reference sequence). This CDR3 region has 15 residues. V is TRBV15 and J is TRBJ1-1; the D gene is possibly TRBD1 (5 bases). Sample: T cells isolated from PBMCs. The origin of this receptor is a human donor in good health. The CDR3 nucleotides read TGTGCCACCAGCAGAGAGATCTTGGGGCCTACTGAAGCTTTCTTT. Protein sequence: CATSREILGPTEAFF.